This T cell receptor beta chain was recovered during a study of cytomegalovirus exposure and HLA in healthy donors. Study summary: Sequencing of some 200 million T cells in an earlier analysis found 100 million or so unique TCR beta sequences. General study results and limits: In an earlier analysis, in some 500 donors, most V segments appeared productive either ~87% or ~30% of the time. A later analysis reportedly identified an Asian-associated ancestry cluster as carrying fewer N-insertions than the approximately 640-donor mean.

The PCR ran on 60 Vbeta and 13 Jbeta primers. Sequenced by immunoSEQ multiplex PCR; TCRdb stores in-frame clones only, minus some. Of approximately 84,000 clones in the sample, approximately 69% were seen once. Unrecorded immune exposure was likely among donors, who were nominally healthy when sampled. V gave up 5 bases and J gave up 5 bases, with 12 bases separating them. Germline V gene lookup returns CDR1 SGHTA and CDR2 FQGNSA. This CDR3 is built from 13 residues. On this clone: Its antigen is unidentified.

The chain employs TRBV7-2 and TRBJ1-2; possible D gene TRBD1, 5 bases. The clonotype originates from a man aged 40-50 years in good health and CMV-seropositive. Sequenced: PBMCs. The CDR3 here is CASSPRARYGYTF. CDR3 sequence (DNA): TGTGCCAGCAGCCCCAGGGCCAGGTATGGCTACACCTTC.